The 28 T cell receptor beta chains below were found in one sample sequenced in a study. MiXCR was run by TCRdb on the RT-PCR reads, yielding one entry per CDR3 protein. The sample has about 700,000 distinct CDR3 sequences, 14% seen once. The sample comprised memory CD4+ T cells from blood. The receptor source for this set is a female donor in good health, serving as a healthy control.

The CDR3, as DNA: TGTGCCAGCAGCTTAGCACAGGGTATGACCGGGGAGCTGTTTTTT. It encodes CASSLAQGMTGELFF. The chain recombines TRBV7-2 with TRBJ2-2, with D possibly TRBD1 on 6 matching bases. From germline, CDR1 is SGHTA and CDR2 FQGNSA. Trimming cost V 0 bases and J 5 bases, with 10 bases left between them. CDR3 size: 15 residues.

This clonotype has ten or more counts. This chain uses TRBV5-1 with TRBJ2-7, with D unresolved. This CDR3 is 13 amino acids long. V was clipped by 5 bases and J by 6 bases, with 15 bases between them. Looked up from germline, CDR1 is SGHRS and CDR2 is YFSETQ. The CDR3 loop is CASSFDDGREQYF. In DNA form, the CDR3 reads TGCGCCAGCAGTTTTGACGATGGACGCGAGCAGTACTTC. Together with reference TRBV5-1 and TRBJ2-7, the CDR3 gives the full variable domain: KAGVTQTPRYLIKTRGQQVTLSCSPISGHRSVSWYQQTPGQGLQFLFEYFSETQRNKGNFPGRFSGRQFSNSRSEMNVSTLELGDSALYLCASSFDDGREQYFGPGTRLTVT.

In its sample, this clonotype was seen a few times. The genes are TRBV5-1 and TRBJ2-5; possibly TRBD2 for D (6 bases). Trimming shortened V by 3 bases and J by 0 bases, and 9 bases separated the two germline ends. The CDR3 is made up of 14 amino acids. CDR1 SGHRS and CDR2 YFSETQ come from the germline V gene. The CDR3 DNA reads TGCGCCAGCAGCTCTGGCGGGGACCAAGAGACCCAGTACTTC. Its translation: CASSSGGDQETQYF.

This clonotype showed up just a few times. The chain couples TRBV6-6 to TRBJ2-7; TRBD2 matches 8 bases. V was pared by 8 bases and J by 3 bases, with 9 bases of the junction left unmatched. Per the germline V gene, CDR1 is MNHNY and CDR2 is SVGAGI (reference sequence). The CDR3 totals 14 residues. CDR3 DNA sequence: TGTGCCAGCTGGCGCGGACTAGCAGACTACGAGCAGTACTTC. Its translation is CASWRGLADYEQYF.

Only a few counts were recorded for this clonotype. The chain recombines TRBV6-2 or TRBV6-3 with TRBJ2-5; tentatively, D is TRBD2 (5 bases). V was shortened by 6 bases and J by 5 bases, with 10 bases between the two germline ends. Germline loops: CDR1 MNHEY, CDR2 SVGEGT. This CDR3 has 12 amino acids. CDR3 in DNA: TGTGCCAGCAGACCGGGCGGGGAGACCCAGTACTTC. Protein: CASRPGGETQYF.

This clonotype was counted at least ten times. This rearrangement joins TRBV5-5 to TRBJ2-3; D is undetermined. Per germline, CDR1 SGHKS and CDR2 YYEKEE (reference sequence). The V end was cut by 2 bases, the J end by 5 bases, with 12 bases between. The CDR3 has 14 residues. The CDR3 DNA sequence: TGTGCCAGCAGCTTCGGCCGGGCCAAAGATACGCAGTATTTT. It yields the protein CASSFGRAKDTQYF.

In its sample, this clonotype was seen a few times. The genes are TRBV12-3 or TRBV12-4 and TRBJ1-6; D uncertain. V was pared by 11 bases and J by 10 bases, with 15 bases between. The CDR3 is 12 amino acids. Here the CDR3 reads CASSVYGSPLHF. The CDR3 nucleotides are TGTGCCTCCTCAGTCTACGGGTCACCCCTCCACTTT.

V and J are TRBV7-9 and TRBJ1-2; no clear D gene. V dropped 5 bases and J dropped 0 bases, with 16 bases sitting between them. The CDR3 spans 16 residues. Germline loops: CDR1 SEHNR, CDR2 FQNEAQ (reference sequence). CDR3 sequence (DNA): TGTGCCAGCAGCCGTTTCGACACGAACACTAACTATGGCTACACCTTC. It codes for CASSRFDTNTNYGYTF.

This clonotype was seen more than once but under ten times. The V gene is TRBV5-4, the J gene TRBJ2-1, with 13 bases fitting TRBD2. Germline lookup yields CDR1 SGHNT and CDR2 YYREEE (reference sequence). The V gene end was trimmed by 3 bases and the J gene end by 4 bases; junction bases not matched to a gene: 10. The CDR3 extends over 18 amino acids. The CDR3: CASSSPGTSGVPYNEQFF. The DNA for the CDR3 is TGTGCCAGCAGCTCCCCCGGGACTAGCGGGGTTCCTTACAATGAGCAGTTCTTC.

The gene calls are TRBV18 and TRBJ2-2; D uncertain. V was shortened by 2 bases and J by 3 bases, with 7 bases between the two germline ends. The CDR3 is made up of 14 amino acids. CDR1 KGHSH and CDR2 LQKENI come from the germline V gene. The CDR3 DNA sequence: TGTGCCAGCTCACCATTAGTCGACACCGGGGAGCTGTTTTTT. Amino acid sequence: CASSPLVDTGELFF.

This chain joins TRBV12-3 or TRBV12-4 and TRBJ1-5; D uncertain. Trimming pared 1 base from V and 6 bases from J, leaving 13 bases between. The CDR3 has 15 residues. CDR3 sequence (DNA): TGTGCCAGCAGTTTAGTTGCCGCTTCAGGTCAGCCCCAGCATTTT. It is translated as CASSLVAASGQPQHF.

Many counts were recorded for this clonotype. V gene TRBV5-1 combines with J gene TRBJ1-2; D unresolved. The CDR3 consists of 14 residues. Trimming stripped 4 bases from V and 0 bases from J, with 10 bases between. CDR1 SGHRS and CDR2 YFSETQ come from the germline V gene. CDR3 sequence: CASSLMDANYGYTF. Written as DNA, the CDR3 is TGCGCCAGCAGCCTGATGGACGCTAACTATGGCTACACCTTC. Combining the CDR3 with reference TRBV5-1 and TRBJ1-2 gives the whole variable domain KAGVTQTPRYLIKTRGQQVTLSCSPISGHRSVSWYQQTPGQGLQFLFEYFSETQRNKGNFPGRFSGRQFSNSRSEMNVSTLELGDSALYLCASSLMDANYGYTFGSGTRLTVV.

In its sample, this clonotype was seen many times. The rearrangement links TRBV27 to TRBJ1-5; no clear D gene. Between the trimmed V and J ends, which lost 0 bases and 6 bases, there was a span of 9 bases. This CDR3 region has 14 residues. CDR1 and CDR2 from the germline V gene are MNHEY and SMNVEV (reference sequence). The CDR3 nucleotides read TGTGCCAGCAGTTTATCCCGAATCGGTCAGCCCCAGCATTTT. This translates into CASSLSRIGQPQHF.

This clonotype appeared a single time. One end of the junction does not line up with germline, which may come from a read error. The chain uses TRBV20-1 and TRBJ1-5; D may be TRBD1 (6 bases). The CDR3 contains 17 residues. Germline CDR1 and CDR2: DFQATT and SNEGSKA (reference sequence). CDR3 DNA sequence: TGCAGTGCTAGAGAGGCCTCGGGTCGTGGGGGCAACCAGCCCCAGCATTTT. Translation: CSAREASGRGGNQPQHF.

This clonotype was counted a few times. The rearrangement uses TRBV24-1 and TRBJ2-1; 8 bases match TRBD1. There are 15 residues in the CDR3. The J segment lost 7 bases and the V segment lost 7 bases, leaving 11 bases of the junction unmatched. CDR1 is KGHDR and CDR2 is SFDVKD in the germline V gene. CDR3: CATSRRDRGGNEQFF. Here the CDR3 DNA reads TGTGCCACCAGCCGTAGAGACAGGGGAGGAAATGAGCAGTTCTTC.

The rearrangement joins TRBV28 to TRBJ1-5; TRBD1 matches 7 bases. CDR1 is MDHEN and CDR2 is SYDVKM in the germline V gene. The CDR3 spans 15 residues. The J segment lost 2 bases and the V segment lost 5 bases, leaving 6 bases of the junction unmatched. The CDR3: CASSPQGMGNQPQHF. The CDR3 DNA sequence: TGTGCCAGCAGTCCACAGGGGATGGGCAATCAGCCCCAGCATTTT.

Only a few counts were recorded for this clonotype. The chain recombines TRBV5-1 with TRBJ1-3, with D hard to call. The CDR3 spans 15 residues. With 4 bases removed from V and 0 bases from J, the gap between germline ends came to 11 bases. Per germline, CDR1 SGHRS and CDR2 YFSETQ. CDR3 amino acids: CASSPRRDSGNTIYF. The CDR3 DNA reads as TGCGCCAGCAGCCCCCGACGAGACTCTGGAAACACCATATATTTT.

This chain joins TRBV5-1 and TRBJ2-2; 7 bases fit TRBD1. From germline, CDR1 is SGHRS and CDR2 YFSETQ. The J segment lost 3 bases and the V segment lost 5 bases, leaving 10 bases of the junction unmatched. This CDR3 region has 16 residues. The CDR3 spells CASSPSTGVYTGELFF. The DNA of the CDR3 is TGCGCCAGCAGTCCTAGTACAGGGGTTTACACCGGGGAGCTGTTTTTT.

This clonotype has a count of ten or more. The chain uses TRBV12-3 or TRBV12-4 and TRBJ2-3; D is uncertain. Trimming removed 8 bases at V and 3 bases at J, with 6 bases between. The length of the CDR3 is 11 residues. The CDR3 DNA reads TGTGCCAGCCTTCAGACAGATACGCAGTATTTT. Translated: CASLQTDTQYF.

This clonotype was seen a handful of times. The CDR3 loop is CASSSQNYRGQPQHF. The CDR3 nucleotides are TGTGCCAGCAGCTCCCAGAATTACAGGGGACAGCCCCAGCATTTT. J is TRBJ1-5 and V is TRBV5-6, with TRBD1 matching 7 bases. Germline V gene data show CDR1 as SGHDT and CDR2 as YYEEEE. Trimming cost V 3 bases and J 7 bases; bases outside gene matches: 10. The CDR3 covers 15 residues.

The sample holds many counts of this clonotype. The chain uses TRBV6-5 and TRBJ1-2; weak D call: TRBD1 (5 bases). V lost 2 bases and J lost 1, with 11 bases in between. The germline CDR1 and CDR2 sequences are MNHEY and SVGAGI. The CDR3 has 15 residues. DNA for the CDR3: TGTGCCAGCAGTTACAGGGGCCCCCGTAACTATGGCTACACCTTC. Translating it yields CASSYRGPRNYGYTF.

This clonotype was seen ten or more times. This chain joins TRBV12-3 or TRBV12-4 and TRBJ1-1; maybe TRBD1 (6 bases). Trimming removed 1 base from V and 3 bases from J, with 21 bases in between. This CDR3 comprises 18 residues. The CDR3 sequence: CASSLVVGTPMPDTEAFF. The CDR3, as DNA: TGTGCCAGCAGTTTAGTAGTCGGGACACCTATGCCCGACACTGAAGCTTTCTTT.

The chain joins TRBV18 to TRBJ2-7; 10 positions agree with TRBD1. J lost 2 bases, V lost 4 bases, and 2 bases had no gene match. The CDR3 has 14 residues. Germline lookup yields CDR1 KGHSH and CDR2 LQKENI. CDR3 nucleotide sequence: TGTGCCAGCTCACGGGACAGGGGCGCCTACGAGCAGTACTTC. Protein sequence: CASSRDRGAYEQYF.

Regarding this clonotype: A much more abundant neighbour one base away suggests this may be a read error. The chain combines TRBV20-1 with TRBJ2-2, with D hard to call. Trimming took off 5 bases at V and 5 bases at J, with 15 bases between the two ends. The CDR3 contains 14 residues. Germline V gene data show CDR1 as DFQATT and CDR2 as SNEGSKA (reference sequence). The chain's CDR3 is CSARQARRTGELFF. The CDR3, as DNA: TGCAGTGCTCGTCAGGCCAGGAGAACCGGGGAGCTGTTTTTT.

The chain links TRBV19 to TRBJ1-5; D is ambiguous. The CDR3 has 14 amino acids. CDR1 and CDR2 (germline): LNHDA, SQIVND (reference sequence). V was shortened by 8 bases and J by 5 bases, with 16 bases between the two germline ends. CDR3 sequence reads: CASRVVGRDQPQHF. CDR3 nucleotides: TGTGCCAGTCGTGTTGTAGGGCGGGATCAGCCCCAGCATTTT.

A few counts support this clonotype. The chain joins TRBV28 to TRBJ1-2; TRBD1 matches at 8 bases. The CDR3 is 12 residues long. Germline assignment: CDR1 MDHEN and CDR2 SYDVKM. The V and J ends lost 5 bases and 8 bases, in that order; junction bases with no gene match: 4. CDR3 residues: CASSGTGRGYTF. CDR3 in DNA: TGTGCCAGCAGTGGGACAGGACGGGGCTACACCTTC.

The rearrangement uses TRBV10-3 and TRBJ1-5, with D possibly TRBD1 on 5 matching bases. The length of the CDR3 is 16 residues. Trimming stripped 4 bases from V and 5 bases from J, with 18 bases between. CDR1 and CDR2 (germline): ENHRY, SYGVKD. In DNA form, the CDR3 reads TGTGCCATCAGTGTTGGGCAGGGAGGTAGGGATCAGCCCCAGCATTTT. The encoded protein is CAISVGQGGRDQPQHF.

This clonotype was seen a handful of times. The rearrangement uses TRBV7-9 and TRBJ2-1, with TRBD2 identical over 10 bases. After removal of 0 bases from V and 8 bases from J, the junction contained 4 bases not matched to a gene. Germline V CDR1 and CDR2: SEHNR, FQNEAQ (reference sequence). The length of the CDR3 is 15 residues. CDR3: CASSLAGTSADEQFF. For the CDR3, the DNA is TGTGCCAGCAGCTTAGCCGGGACTAGCGCCGATGAGCAGTTCTTC.